Below are 24 T cell receptor beta chains sequenced from a single sample in a study of technical replicates of blood from a handful of donors. Profiled with immunoSEQ multiplex PCR; TCRdb holds only in-frame clones, not every one. Among some 48,000 clones, 92% were seen once, and the ten largest hold about 3.9%. The sample consisted of PBMCs. All receptors derive from a human donor in good health. Some clones in this sample may be carry-over from other donors' samples.

V and J are TRBV4-2 and TRBJ2-1; TRBD2 matches at 8 bases. This CDR3 is 16 amino acids long. Losses at the gene ends were 1 base for V and 3 bases for J; bases not matched to a gene: 5. From germline, CDR1 is LGHNA and CDR2 YNFKEQ. CDR3 loop: CASSQASGGLYNEQFF. CDR3 bases: TGTGCCAGCAGCCAAGCCAGCGGGGGACTCTACAATGAGCAGTTCTTC.

The genes are TRBV5-1 and TRBJ2-7; TRBD2 aligns across 8 bases. This CDR3 contains 15 residues. From germline, CDR1 is SGHRS and CDR2 YFSETQ. V shed 2 bases, J shed 5 bases, and the junction held 9 bases outside the gene matches. The CDR3 DNA reads as TGCGCCAGCAGCTTCGGGGGGGGCTCCGTCGACGAGCAGTACTTC. Protein product: CASSFGGGSVDEQYF.

The chain joins TRBV5-1 to TRBJ2-1, with a possible D match to TRBD1 (8 bases). Germline values: CDR1 SGHRS, CDR2 YFSETQ. This CDR3 region has 13 residues. The germline V and J ends were trimmed by 3 bases and 9 bases, with 13 bases remaining between them. This chain's CDR3 is CASSSDREGEQFF. Here the CDR3 DNA reads TGCGCCAGCAGCTCGGACAGGGAGGGTGAGCAGTTCTTC.

This clone showed up just once. The rearrangement uses TRBV15 and TRBJ1-1; a possible D gene is TRBD1 (5 bases). CDR1 and CDR2 from the germline V gene are LNHNV and YYDKDF (reference sequence). Trimming cost V 5 bases and J 0 bases, with 19 bases left between them. The CDR3 runs to 17 residues. The CDR3 DNA reads TGTGCCACCAGCTTGGGACTGGGATATCTCGTGAACACTGAAGCTTTCTTT. Its translation: CATSLGLGYLVNTEAFF.

V gene TRBV4-1 combines with J gene TRBJ2-1; D call uncertain. Trimming stripped 1 base from V and 3 bases from J, with 7 bases between. The germline gives CDR1 MGHRA, CDR2 YSYEKL. The CDR3 totals 14 residues. The chain's CDR3 is CASSQAADYNEQFF. For the CDR3, the DNA is TGCGCCAGCAGCCAAGCGGCGGACTACAATGAGCAGTTCTTC.

The chain recombines TRBV19 with TRBJ1-2; no clear D gene. V lost 3 bases and J lost 4, with 12 bases in between. The length of the CDR3 is 14 residues. Germline values: CDR1 LNHDA, CDR2 SQIVND (reference sequence). The CDR3 coding sequence is TGTGCCAGTAGTATTGCCCGGAGGACCTATGGCTACACCTTC. Protein: CASSIARRTYGYTF. Supplemented by reference TRBV19 and TRBJ1-2, the full variable domain reads DGGITQSPKYLFRKEGQNVTLSCEQNLNHDAMYWYRQDPGQGLRLIYYSQIVNDFQKGDIAEGYSVSREKKESFPLTVTSAQKNPTAFYLCASSIARRTYGYTFGSGTRLTVV.

As to this clone: At one end, the junction sequence differs from germline, possibly due to a read error. The chain joins TRBV11-2 to TRBJ1-1, with 8 bases that match TRBD1. Germline V lookup: CDR1 SGHAT, CDR2 FQNNGV. The CDR3 is made up of 13 amino acids. CDR3 in DNA: TGTGCCAGCAGCCCGGGACAGGCCACCAAAATCGCGTTT. Translated, it gives CASSPGQATKIAF.

This chain links TRBV7-6 with TRBJ2-2; TRBD1 matches 7 bases. Germline-derived CDR1 and CDR2 are SGHVS and FNYEAQ. The CDR3 has 16 residues. V lost 5 bases and J lost 0; bases outside the gene matches: 6. Here the CDR3 reads CASSPGQGANTGELFF. The DNA of the CDR3 is TGTGCCAGCAGCCCGGGCCAGGGGGCGAACACCGGGGAGCTGTTTTTT.

The chain employs TRBV5-1 and TRBJ2-2; possibly TRBD1 for D (5 bases). The CDR3 spans 16 residues. V was shortened by 4 bases and J by 2 bases, with 15 bases between the two germline ends. CDR1 and CDR2 (germline): SGHRS, YFSETQ. CDR3 amino acids: CASSQTATANTGELFF. In DNA form, the CDR3 reads TGCGCCAGCAGCCAGACCGCGACAGCTAACACCGGGGAGCTGTTTTTT. Full variable domain (remainder filled in from reference TRBV5-1 and TRBJ2-2): KAGVTQTPRYLIKTRGQQVTLSCSPISGHRSVSWYQQTPGQGLQFLFEYFSETQRNKGNFPGRFSGRQFSNSRSEMNVSTLELGDSALYLCASSQTATANTGELFFGEGSRLTVL.

This chain connects TRBV11-1 to TRBJ2-3; D gene uncertain. The CDR3 is 14 residues long. CDR1 SGHAT and CDR2 FQDESV come from the germline V gene (reference sequence). The V end was cut by 4 bases, the J end by 6 bases, with 14 bases between. CDR3 protein: CASSSEDRGDTQYF. Here the CDR3 DNA reads TGTGCCAGCAGCTCAGAAGACCGAGGTGATACGCAGTATTTT.

The rearrangement joins TRBV7-3 to TRBJ2-7; 7 nucleotides align to TRBD2. Trimming at V came to 4 bases and at J to 6 bases, leaving 9 bases not matched to a gene. Germline V gene lookup returns CDR1 SGHTA and CDR2 FQGTGA. The CDR3 is 14 amino acids. The CDR3 DNA reads TGTGCCAGCAGCTCCGGGATCTCGGGGGGCGAGCAGTACTTC. It encodes CASSSGISGGEQYF.

The chain carries TRBV6-1 and TRBJ1-1; 8 nucleotides agree with TRBD1. Germline V gene data show CDR1 as MNHNS and CDR2 as SASEGT. This CDR3 contains 15 residues. Germline trimming cut 2 bases from V and 5 bases from J; bases unmatched to any gene: 7. The CDR3 sequence: CASSERGTGGTEAFF. The CDR3 DNA sequence: TGTGCCAGCAGTGAAAGGGGGACAGGAGGTACTGAAGCTTTCTTT.

The rearrangement links TRBV5-8 to TRBJ2-1; D gene unclear. CDR1 is SGHTS and CDR2 is YDEGEE in the germline V gene. This CDR3 contains 13 residues. Trimming removed 7 bases from V and 10 bases from J, with 18 bases in between. In nucleotides, the CDR3 is TGTGCCAGCCCTAGTCCCAGCCCTCGCGAGCAGTTCTTC. Its protein is CASPSPSPREQFF.

The gene calls are TRBV6-1 and TRBJ2-6; no clear D. The V gene lost 6 bases and the J gene lost 5 bases, with 14 bases spanning the gap. Per germline, CDR1 MNHNS and CDR2 SASEGT. The CDR3 loop spans 15 amino acids. The chain's CDR3 is CASRVTFDWANVLTF. The CDR3 region has the DNA TGTGCCAGCAGGGTCACTTTTGACTGGGCCAACGTCCTGACTTTC.

CDR3 residues: CSVGRSETQYF. The CDR3 DNA sequence: TGCAGCGTTGGGAGGTCCGAGACCCAGTACTTC. The chain combines TRBV29-1 with TRBJ2-5; TRBD2 might be the D (5 bases). CDR1 and CDR2 from the germline V gene are SQVTM and ANQGSEA. The CDR3 spans 11 residues. V was pared by 4 bases and J by 5 bases, with 8 bases between.

This clone was found once. V usage is TRBV4-3 and J usage is TRBJ2-7; TRBD2 agrees at 10 bases. The CDR3 has 17 amino acids. In germline, CDR1 is LGHNA, CDR2 YSLEER. Unmatched junction bases numbered 12, after V lost 0 bases and J lost 7 bases. CDR3: CASSQDGLAGARREQYF. For the CDR3, the DNA is TGCGCCAGCAGCCAAGATGGGCTAGCGGGGGCGCGTCGGGAGCAGTACTTC.

This clone is a singleton in its sample. In DNA form, the CDR3 reads TGTGCCAGCAGCTCGGACAGTATCTGGGGCTACACCTTC. It specifies CASSSDSIWGYTF. The genes are TRBV7-2 and TRBJ1-2; maybe TRBD1 (6 bases). This CDR3 comprises 13 residues. V lost 4 bases and J lost 8, with 14 bases in between. CDR1 SGHTA and CDR2 FQGNSA come from the germline V gene.

The chain carries TRBV5-6 and TRBJ1-6; D is unclear. Germline V gene sequence: CDR1 SGHDT, CDR2 YYEEEE. This CDR3 has 15 amino acids. Trimming took off 5 bases at V and 7 bases at J, with 16 bases between the two ends. CDR3 loop: CASRPRENVNSPLHF. CDR3 DNA sequence: TGTGCCAGCAGACCGCGGGAGAATGTAAATTCACCCCTCCACTTT.

The chain employs TRBV18 and TRBJ2-5; D not certain. This CDR3 is built from 12 residues. Germline V CDR1 and CDR2: KGHSH, LQKENI. With 2 bases removed from V and 5 bases from J, the gap between germline ends came to 6 bases. This CDR3 is CASSPSGETQYF. CDR3 in DNA: TGTGCCAGCTCACCATCCGGGGAGACCCAGTACTTC.

The gene calls are TRBV5-1 and TRBJ1-2, with a possible D match to TRBD1 (5 bases). With 0 bases removed from V and 4 bases from J, the gap between germline ends came to 10 bases. Germline assignment: CDR1 SGHRS and CDR2 YFSETQ. The CDR3 is made up of 14 amino acids. CDR3 amino acids: CASSLAQGVYGYTF. The DNA for the CDR3 is TGCGCCAGCAGCTTGGCCCAGGGCGTCTATGGCTACACCTTC.

The gene calls are TRBV5-6 and TRBJ1-2; a possible D gene is TRBD1 (6 bases). From germline, CDR1 is SGHDT and CDR2 YYEEEE. The CDR3 runs 14 residues. The V end lost 4 bases, the J end lost 7 bases, and 17 bases lay between the germline ends. CDR3 in amino acids: CASSTVRGVRGYTF. CDR3 bases: TGTGCCAGCAGCACCGTCAGGGGTGTTCGTGGCTACACCTTC.

This chain connects TRBV15 to TRBJ2-2; D is perhaps TRBD2 (5 bases). Germline CDR1 is LNHNV and CDR2 is YYDKDF (reference sequence). This CDR3 spans 15 amino acids. Deletions cut 1 base from V and 5 bases from J, with 11 bases between. Here the CDR3 reads CATSRGGSWTGELFF. For the CDR3, the DNA is TGTGCCACCAGCAGAGGAGGGAGTTGGACCGGGGAGCTGTTTTTT.

The chain links TRBV2 to TRBJ2-7; 9 bases match TRBD1. The V gene end was trimmed by 8 bases and the J gene end by 6 bases; junction bases not matched to a gene: 8. The CDR3 sequence is 13 residues long. The germline CDR1 and CDR2 sequences are SNHLY and FYNNEI. The CDR3 region has the DNA TGTGCCAGCGTCTTACAGGGGGCGCGCGAGCAGTACTTC. This sequence encodes CASVLQGAREQYF. The entire variable domain, with the rest obtained from reference TRBV2 and TRBJ2-7, is as follows: EPEVTQTPSHQVTQMGQEVILRCVPISNHLYFYWYRQILGQKVEFLVSFYNNEISEKSEIFDDQFSVERPDGSNFTLKIRSTKLEDSAMYFCASVLQGAREQYFGPGTRLTVT.

This chain links TRBV18 with TRBJ2-7, with TRBD1 identical over 9 bases. The germline V gene has CDR1 KGHSH and CDR2 LQKENI. This CDR3 region has 14 residues. The junction had 1 base not matched to a gene; V was cut back by 0 bases and J by 4 bases. DNA of the CDR3: TGTGCCAGCTCACCACCGACAGGGGGATACGAGCAGTACTTC. It yields the protein CASSPPTGGYEQYF.